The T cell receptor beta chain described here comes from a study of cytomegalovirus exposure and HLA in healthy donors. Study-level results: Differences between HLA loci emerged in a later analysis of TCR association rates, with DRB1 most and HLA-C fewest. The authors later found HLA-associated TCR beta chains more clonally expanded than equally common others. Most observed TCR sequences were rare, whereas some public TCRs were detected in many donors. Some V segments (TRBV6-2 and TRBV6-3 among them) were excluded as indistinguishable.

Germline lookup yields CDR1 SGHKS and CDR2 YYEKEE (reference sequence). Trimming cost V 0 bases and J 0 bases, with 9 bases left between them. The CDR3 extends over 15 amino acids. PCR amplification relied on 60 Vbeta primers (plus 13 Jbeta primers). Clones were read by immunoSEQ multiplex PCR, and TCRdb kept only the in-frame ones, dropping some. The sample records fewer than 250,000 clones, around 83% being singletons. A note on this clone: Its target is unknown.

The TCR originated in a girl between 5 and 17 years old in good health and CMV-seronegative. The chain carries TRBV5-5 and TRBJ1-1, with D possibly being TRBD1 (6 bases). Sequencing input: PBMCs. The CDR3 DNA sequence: TGTGCCAGCAGCTTGGAGGGGGTACTGAACACTGAAGCTTTCTTT. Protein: CASSLEGVLNTEAFF.